One T cell receptor beta chain is described in this entry. Its antigen is not known. This specimen comes from a study of neoadjuvant anti-PD-1 for oral cavity cancer. Across the study: Patients without progression received a fourth nivolumab dose around day 43, then surgical resection on days 50-56.

Assay used: immunoSEQ multiplex PCR; TCRdb lists only in-frame clones, some missing. Of some 17,000 clones listed, just over 65% are singletons. Findings and caveats of the study: Each response group had just a few patients in TCR analyses.

Cohort: HPV-negative, locally advanced oral cavity squamous cell carcinoma patients. The sequences come from PBMCs, collected before nivolumab (anti-PD-1) treatment. This TCR was recovered from a person aged 35-79 years with oral cavity squamous cell carcinoma.

The DNA for the CDR3 is TGTGCCAGCAGCTGCCGGGACAGGGGTTCCTACGAGCAGTACTTC. Translating gives CASSCRDRGSYEQYF. The chain has TRBV7-4 and TRBJ2-7; TRBD1 matches 10 bases. Unmatched junction bases numbered 4, after V lost 4 bases and J lost 1 base. CDR3 size: 15 residues. Per germline, CDR1 SGHVT and CDR2 SQSDAQ.